The 10 T cell receptor beta chains reported below all come from one sample, sequenced in a study of blood T cell repertoires in COVID-19. Clones were read by immunoSEQ multiplex PCR, and TCRdb kept only the in-frame ones, dropping some. The repertoire consists of 50,000 or so clones, with 84% occurring once and the leading ten covering around 2.5%. Sequenced input: peripheral blood. The receptors were gathered from a man aged 45 to 65 with acute or convalescent COVID-19.

The chain recombines TRBV2 with TRBJ2-1; TRBD2 matches 16 bases. Per the germline V gene, CDR1 is SNHLY and CDR2 is FYNNEI. V gave up 8 bases and J gave up 9 bases; unmatched junction bases: 7. This CDR3 comprises 15 residues. CDR3 nucleotides: TGTGCCAGCTCAATGGGACTAGCGGGGGGGCCTGAGCAGTTCTTC. It specifies CASSMGLAGGPEQFF.

V and J are TRBV11-2 and TRBJ2-5, with TRBD2 identical over 10 bases. The CDR3 spans 16 residues. Germline values: CDR1 SGHAT, CDR2 FQNNGV. V gave up 6 bases and J gave up 5 bases; unmatched junction bases: 12. The CDR3 DNA is TGTGCCAGCAGTTTCGGTCTAGCGGGAGTGGGGGAGACCCAGTACTTC. Translating gives CASSFGLAGVGETQYF.

This clone was seen only once. The V call is TRBV19, the J call TRBJ1-1, with D perhaps matching TRBD1 (6 bases). Germline V gene data show CDR1 as LNHDA and CDR2 as SQIVND (reference sequence). The length of the CDR3 is 12 residues. Deletions cut 9 bases from V and 7 bases from J, with 15 bases between. The CDR3 coding sequence is TGTGCCAGCGGATGGGGGCTGGGTGAAGCTTTCTTT. The encoded protein is CASGWGLGEAFF.

The chain joins TRBV7-3 to TRBJ2-4; 10 nucleotides match TRBD2. CDR1 is SGHTA and CDR2 is FQGTGA in the germline V gene. The CDR3 runs 15 residues. V gave up 5 bases and J gave up 9 bases; unmatched junction bases: 10. This CDR3 is CASSPTSGLGGIQYF. In nucleotides, the CDR3 is TGTGCCAGCAGCCCGACTAGCGGGCTGGGGGGCATTCAGTACTTC.

The rearrangement joins TRBV3-1 (or the pseudogene TRBV3-2) to TRBJ2-7, with D perhaps matching TRBD1 (6 bases). The CDR3 length is 16 residues. Germline V CDR1 and CDR2: LGHDT, YNNKEL (reference sequence). Deletions cut 1 base from V and 2 bases from J, with 15 bases between. The CDR3 protein is CASSQGWGTPTYEQYF. The CDR3 bases are TGTGCCAGCAGCCAAGGGTGGGGGACACCTACCTACGAGCAGTACTTC.

The J gene is TRBJ1-5, the V gene TRBV2; 7 positions match TRBD1. CDR1 and CDR2 (germline): SNHLY, FYNNEI. The CDR3 length is 16 residues. J was trimmed by 3 bases and V by 2 bases; bases with no gene match: 7. DNA of the CDR3: TGTGCCAGCAGTGAAATAGGGGGCAGGGTCAATCAGCCCCAGCATTTT. Translated: CASSEIGGRVNQPQHF.

The chain has TRBV24-1 and TRBJ1-2; the D gene is possibly TRBD1 (5 bases). Germline lookup yields CDR1 KGHDR and CDR2 SFDVKD. V was cut by 9 bases and J by 3 bases, with 16 bases left in between. This CDR3 region has 14 residues. CDR3 nucleotide sequence: TGTGCCACCGCTTGGAGGGGTGGAGACTATGGCTACACCTTC. It translates to CATAWRGGDYGYTF.

The chain employs TRBV19 and TRBJ1-5; 7 bases align to TRBD1. The length of the CDR3 is 15 residues. The germline gives CDR1 LNHDA, CDR2 SQIVND (reference sequence). Losses at the gene ends were 5 bases for V and 2 bases for J; bases not matched to a gene: 6. This CDR3 reads CASSVDREGNQPQHF. CDR3 in DNA: TGTGCCAGTAGTGTCGACAGGGAAGGCAATCAGCCCCAGCATTTT.

The V and J genes are TRBV28 and TRBJ2-5, with 13 bases aligning to TRBD2. Trimming cost V 5 bases and J 4 bases; bases outside gene matches: 19. Germline assignment: CDR1 MDHEN and CDR2 SYDVKM. This CDR3 comprises 20 residues. As DNA, the CDR3 is TGTGCCAGCAGTCCCCGGACTAGCGGGAGACGTACCCGATGGGGAGAGACCCAGTACTTC. Translation gives CASSPRTSGRRTRWGETQYF. Filled out from reference TRBV28 and TRBJ2-5, the complete variable domain reads DVKVTQSSRYLVKRTGEKVFLECVQDMDHENMFWYRQDPGLGLRLIYFSYDVKMKEKGDIPEGYSVSREKKERFSLILESASTNQTSMYLCASSPRTSGRRTRWGETQYFGPGTRLLVL.

The V gene is TRBV28, the J gene TRBJ2-6, with D possibly matching TRBD2 (5 bases). The germline V and J ends were trimmed by 8 bases and 0 bases, with 8 bases remaining between them. Germline CDR1 MDHEN, CDR2 SYDVKM. This CDR3 region has 14 residues. The CDR3 here is CASRLSSGANVLTF. CDR3 DNA: TGTGCCAGCCGACTAAGCTCTGGGGCCAACGTCCTGACTTTC.